This is a list of T cell receptor beta chains from one sample in a study of shared clonotypes between healthy human individuals. Here immunoSEQ multiplex PCR was the method, and the copy in TCRdb shows in-frame clones only, minus some. The table records about 960,000 clones, over 60% of them present only once. What was sequenced was memory CD4+ T cells sorted from blood. These receptors came from a man between 18 and 35 years old in good health. CDR3s leave out the opening cysteine and the closing phenylalanine or tryptophan.

cdr3_aa: ASSLGTSGQGDEQY
j_call: TRBJ2-7
v_call: TRBV5-1

cdr3_aa: ASSYTSGSSGGTQY
j_call: TRBJ2-3
v_call: TRBV5-1

cdr3_aa: ASSLFTGVGELF
j_call: TRBJ2-2
v_call: TRBV5-4

cdr3_aa: ASSLVQGNTEAF
j_call: TRBJ1-1
v_call: TRBV7-8

cdr3_aa: ASGLVLGTAKGMNTEAF
j_call: TRBJ1-1
v_call: TRBV12-5

cdr3_aa: ASSDAGTSADNEQF
j_call: TRBJ2-1
v_call: TRBV10-2

cdr3_aa: ASSLTPGGTNEKLF
j_call: TRBJ1-4
v_call: TRBV5-1

cdr3_aa: ASSPSRDRGLSGGQPQH
j_call: TRBJ1-5
v_call: TRBV23-1

cdr3_aa: ASSAQTGYQPQH
j_call: TRBJ1-5
v_call: TRBV5-6

cdr3_aa: ASTPLAGVSNEQF
j_call: TRBJ2-1
v_call: TRBV19

cdr3_aa: ASMRCSYEQY
j_call: TRBJ2-7
v_call: TRBV9

cdr3_aa: ASSVTPGIEGYNEQF
j_call: TRBJ2-1
v_call: TRBV7-9

cdr3_aa: ASSRDYPSSYEQY
j_call: TRBJ2-7
v_call: TRBV2

cdr3_aa: ASSQDTTTVNTEAF
j_call: TRBJ1-1
v_call: TRBV4-2

cdr3_aa: ASSPREKLF
j_call: TRBJ1-4
v_call: TRBV28

cdr3_aa: ASMGGPNTGELF
j_call: TRBJ2-2
v_call: TRBV27

cdr3_aa: AISASGPYEQY
j_call: TRBJ2-7
v_call: TRBV10-3

cdr3_aa: AISITGNTIY
j_call: TRBJ1-3
v_call: TRBV10-3

cdr3_aa: ASSPGRASTDTQY
j_call: TRBJ2-3
v_call: TRBV5-4

cdr3_aa: ASSFGNADTSQETQY
j_call: TRBJ2-5
v_call: TRBV7-9